A selection of T cell receptor beta chains follows, all from one sample in a study of cytomegalovirus exposure and HLA in healthy donors. The protocol was immunoSEQ multiplex PCR, while the TCRdb copy is restricted to in-frame clones and leaves out a portion. This sample's clone table lists more than 100,000 clones. The sequencing input was PBMCs. These receptor sequences come from a woman aged 35 to 49 in good health and CMV-seronegative. Both conserved end residues are part of each CDR3. Each record gives: CDR3 protein, CDR3 DNA, V gene, D gene, J gene. The D gene is left open where the match is weak.

CDR3: CASSLSTGGEDTIYF; DNA: TGTGCCAGCAGCTTAAGCACAGGAGGGGAAGACACCATATATTTT; V: TRBV7-9; D: NA; J: TRBJ1-3
CDR3: CASSQGTGKETQYF; DNA: TGTGCCAGCAGCCAGGGGACAGGGAAAGAGACCCAGTACTTC; V: TRBV11-2; D: TRBD1; J: TRBJ2-5
CDR3: CASSLSRGANTEAFF; DNA: TGCGCCAGCAGTCTCTCTAGGGGCGCAAACACTGAAGCTTTCTTT; V: TRBV5-1; D: NA; J: TRBJ1-1
CDR3: CASSPWPYQETQYF; DNA: TGTGCCAGCAGCCCCTGGCCTTACCAAGAGACCCAGTACTTC; V: TRBV7-3; D: NA; J: TRBJ2-5
CDR3: CASRGTANTEAFF; DNA: TGTGCCAGCAGAGGCACAGCGAACACTGAAGCTTTCTTT; V: TRBV6-1; D: NA; J: TRBJ1-1
CDR3: CASSLEGSGGLTKTQYF; DNA: TGTGCCAGCAGCTTAGAAGGTAGCGGGGGGCTCACAAAGACCCAGTACTTC; V: TRBV7-2; D: TRBD2; J: TRBJ2-5
CDR3: CSVEGGFEAFF; DNA: TGCAGCGTTGAGGGGGGATTTGAAGCTTTCTTT; V: TRBV29-1; D: NA; J: TRBJ1-1
CDR3: CASSRNRGKETQYF; DNA: TGTGCCAGCAGCAGGAACAGGGGTAAAGAGACCCAGTACTTC; V: TRBV7-8; D: TRBD1; J: TRBJ2-5
CDR3: CASTLSRVRQPQHF; DNA: TGTGCCAGTACCCTTTCCAGGGTCCGCCAGCCCCAGCATTTT; V: TRBV19; D: NA; J: TRBJ1-5
CDR3: CASRSPGQGVREQFF; DNA: TGTGCCAGTAGATCACCGGGACAGGGTGTCAGGGAGCAGTTCTTC; V: TRBV19; D: TRBD1; J: TRBJ2-1
CDR3: CASSLTPGDEQYF; DNA: TGTGCCAGCAGCTTAACCCCAGGGGACGAGCAGTACTTC; V: TRBV13; D: NA; J: TRBJ2-7
CDR3: CASSRDRDTEAFF; DNA: TGTGCCAGCAGTCGCGACAGGGACACTGAAGCTTTCTTT; V: TRBV6-5; D: TRBD1; J: TRBJ1-1
CDR3: CASSQDGQGGGYTF; DNA: TGCGCCAGCAGCCAGGACGGACAGGGCGGTGGCTACACCTTC; V: TRBV4-3; D: TRBD1; J: TRBJ1-2
CDR3: CASSRGLLAGQYNEQFF; DNA: TGCGCCAGCAGCCGTGGTCTACTAGCGGGCCAGTACAATGAGCAGTTCTTC; V: TRBV5-1; D: TRBD2; J: TRBJ2-1
CDR3: CASSHGGETQYF; DNA: TGTGCCAGCAGCCATGGGGGGGAGACCCAGTACTTC; V: TRBV7-6; D: NA; J: TRBJ2-5
CDR3: CASRRQGASRAFF; DNA: TGTGCCAGCAGGCGTCAGGGGGCTTCGCGAGCTTTCTTT; V: TRBV6-5; D: TRBD1; J: TRBJ1-1
CDR3: CASSSGQGRTGYTF; DNA: TGTGCCAGCAGCTCCGGACAGGGCCGAACAGGCTACACCTTC; V: TRBV13; D: TRBD1; J: TRBJ1-2
CDR3: CASSAGTTNTEAFF; DNA: TGTGCCAGCTCGGCAGGGACTACGAACACTGAAGCTTTCTTT; V: TRBV19; D: NA; J: TRBJ1-1
CDR3: CASSATAGTYEQYF; DNA: TGTGCCAGCAGTGCCACGGCAGGAACCTACGAGCAGTACTTC; V: TRBV6-5; D: NA; J: TRBJ2-7
CDR3: CASSPPGELFF; DNA: TGTGCCAGCTCACCACCGGGAGAACTGTTTTTT; V: TRBV18; D: NA; J: TRBJ1-4
CDR3: CASSYSPLGNYGYTF; DNA: TGTGCCAGCAGTTACTCTCCCCTCGGTAACTATGGCTACACCTTC; V: TRBV6-5; D: NA; J: TRBJ1-2
CDR3: CASSVRLHEQFF; DNA: TGTGCCAGCAGCGTTCGGTTGCATGAGCAGTTCTTC; V: TRBV21-1; D: NA; J: TRBJ2-1
CDR3: CASRSRQGADGELFF; DNA: TGTGCCAGCAGGTCTCGACAGGGGGCCGACGGGGAGCTGTTTTTT; V: TRBV6-1; D: TRBD1; J: TRBJ2-2
CDR3: CASSKGKGGSTDTQYF; DNA: TGCGCCAGCAGCAAAGGGAAGGGAGGGAGCACAGATACGCAGTATTTT; V: TRBV4-3; D: TRBD2; J: TRBJ2-3
CDR3: CASSPEPNYGYTF; DNA: TGTGCCAGCAGCCCAGAACCTAACTATGGCTACACCTTC; V: TRBV7-6; D: NA; J: TRBJ1-2
CDR3: CASSLEWTGGSPLHF; DNA: TGTGCCAGCAGCTTAGAGTGGACAGGGGGGTCACCCCTCCACTTT; V: TRBV7-2; D: TRBD1; J: TRBJ1-6
CDR3: CASSYSGTGGYEQYF; DNA: TGTGCCAGCAGTTACTCCGGGACAGGGGGCTACGAGCAGTACTTC; V: TRBV6-6; D: TRBD1; J: TRBJ2-7
CDR3: CAIRIRGGAFF; DNA: TGTGCCATCAGGATCAGGGGTGGAGCTTTCTTT; V: TRBV10-3; D: NA; J: TRBJ1-1
CDR3: CASSVGQMNTGELFF; DNA: TGTGCCAGCAGCGTAGGGCAGATGAACACCGGGGAGCTGTTTTTT; V: TRBV9; D: NA; J: TRBJ2-2
CDR3: CASSFQPGGTEAFF; DNA: TGTGCCAGCAGCTTTCAGCCAGGGGGCACTGAAGCTTTCTTT; V: TRBV7-2; D: TRBD1; J: TRBJ1-1
CDR3: CASRGRYSYEQYF; DNA: TGTGCCAGCAGGGGCAGGTACTCCTACGAGCAGTACTTC; V: TRBV28; D: NA; J: TRBJ2-7
CDR3: CASSYESGVAGEQFF; DNA: TGTGCCAGCAGTTACGAATCCGGGGTCGCGGGTGAGCAGTTCTTC; V: TRBV6-5; D: NA; J: TRBJ2-1
CDR3: CASSYTGTRIDYTF; DNA: TGTGCCAGCAGCTATACCGGGACACGGATTGACTACACCTTC; V: TRBV7-9; D: NA; J: TRBJ1-2
CDR3: CASSPREQGMNTGELFF; DNA: TGTGCCAGCAGCCCACGAGAACAGGGAATGAACACCGGGGAGCTGTTTTTT; V: TRBV5-4; D: NA; J: TRBJ2-2
CDR3: CASSLPSMTSGNTIYF; DNA: TGTGCCAGCAGCTTGCCGTCTATGACATCTGGAAACACCATATATTTT; V: TRBV5-8; D: NA; J: TRBJ1-3
CDR3: CASSLARAGQPQHF; DNA: TGTGCCAGCAGCTTAGCCAGGGCTGGGCAGCCCCAGCATTTT; V: TRBV7-8; D: NA; J: TRBJ1-5
CDR3: CASSPRGDRPTEAFF; DNA: TGTGCCAGCAGCCCCCGGGGGGACAGGCCCACTGAAGCTTTCTTT; V: TRBV9; D: TRBD1; J: TRBJ1-1
CDR3: CASSFTSGGPPTDTQYF; DNA: TGCGCCAGCAGCTTCACGAGCGGGGGGCCCCCTACAGATACGCAGTATTTT; V: TRBV5-1; D: TRBD2; J: TRBJ2-3
CDR3: CASSLGSGRGETQYF; DNA: TGTGCTAGCAGCTTGGGTAGCGGGCGGGGAGAGACCCAGTACTTC; V: TRBV7-7; D: TRBD2; J: TRBJ2-5
CDR3: CASKGVHSGNTIYF; DNA: TGTGCCAGCAAAGGGGTCCACTCTGGAAACACCATATATTTT; V: TRBV25-1; D: NA; J: TRBJ1-3
CDR3: CASRHPLSYEQYF; DNA: TGTGCCTCTCGACACCCTCTTTCCTACGAGCAGTACTTC; V: TRBV27; D: NA; J: TRBJ2-7
CDR3: CASSLGQMNTEAFF; DNA: TGTGCCAGCAGCTTAGGGCAGATGAACACTGAAGCTTTCTTT; V: TRBV7-9; D: NA; J: TRBJ1-1
CDR3: CASTPGGYGYTF; DNA: TGTGCCAGCACCCCGGGGGGCTATGGCTACACCTTC; V: TRBV28; D: NA; J: TRBJ1-2
CDR3: CASSLIGVNSAYGYTF; DNA: TGTGCCAGCAGCTTAATCGGCGTTAACAGTGCCTATGGCTACACCTTC; V: TRBV5-5; D: NA; J: TRBJ1-2
CDR3: CASSWDTEETQYF; DNA: TGCGCCAGCAGTTGGGACACCGAAGAGACCCAATACTTC; V: TRBV5-1; D: NA; J: TRBJ2-5
CDR3: CASSQDWRGYGYTF; DNA: TGCGCCAGCAGCCAAGATTGGAGGGGATATGGCTACACCTTC; V: TRBV4-3; D: NA; J: TRBJ1-2
CDR3: CASRHSDSWEETQYF; DNA: TGCGCCAGCAGACACTCGGACAGTTGGGAAGAGACCCAGTACTTC; V: TRBV5-1; D: NA; J: TRBJ2-5
CDR3: CATSRAGGSGNTIYF; DNA: TGTGCCACCAGCAGAGCAGGGGGTTCTGGAAACACCATATATTTT; V: TRBV15; D: TRBD1; J: TRBJ1-3
CDR3: CASSRDRGHGNTIYF; DNA: TGTGCCAGCAGCCGAGACAGGGGACACGGAAACACCATATATTTT; V: TRBV14; D: TRBD1; J: TRBJ1-3
CDR3: CASTTDRGAEAFF; DNA: TGTGCCAGCACCACGGACAGGGGGGCTGAAGCTTTCTTT; V: TRBV2; D: TRBD1; J: TRBJ1-1